Listed below are T cell receptor beta chains from one sample, sequenced in a study of cytomegalovirus exposure and HLA in healthy donors. The protocol was immunoSEQ multiplex PCR, while the TCRdb copy is restricted to in-frame clones and leaves out a portion. The sample has 130,000 to 150,000 clones; over 60% are singletons. The sequencing sample was made of PBMCs. These receptors all stem from a man aged 35-49 years in good health and CMV-seropositive. CDR3s include the opening cysteine and the closing phenylalanine or tryptophan. The D gene is left open where the match is weak. Clone size is stated in some rows and not others, as once, few, many or a class when expanded.

clone_size | d_call | j_call | v_call | cdr3_nt | cdr3_aa
few | NA | TRBJ2-2 | TRBV4-1 | TGCGCCAGCAGCCAGCGCGAAACAGGGAACGGGGAGCTGTTTTTT | CASSQRETGNGELFF
NA | TRBD2 | TRBJ2-7 | TRBV28 | TGTGCCAGCAGGACTAGCGACGAGCAGTACTTC | CASRTSDEQYF
NA | TRBD2 | TRBJ2-2 | TRBV6-4 | TGTGCCAGCAGATACCGGGACAGCGGCGGGAGGGCCAACACCGGGGAGCTGTTTTTT | CASRYRDSGGRANTGELFF
few | NA | TRBJ1-2 | TRBV19 | TGTGCCAGTAGTAGAGGCCTCGCTAACTATGGCTACACCTTC | CASSRGLANYGYTF
NA | NA | TRBJ1-5 | TRBV30 | TGTGCCTGGACCGAGACAGTAAATCAGCCCCAGCATTTT | CAWTETVNQPQHF
NA | TRBD1 | TRBJ2-2 | TRBV6-5 | TGTGCCAGCAGTTACGGGCAGGGGGCCGGGGAGCTGTTTTTT | CASSYGQGAGELFF
NA | TRBD2 | TRBJ2-1 | TRBV6-5 | TGTGCCAGCAGCCGGACTAGTCGCGATGAGCAGTTCTTC | CASSRTSRDEQFF
NA | NA | TRBJ1-4 | TRBV7-9 | TGTGCCAGCAGCCACTCTCGGAGGGGTAATGAAAAACTGTTTTTT | CASSHSRRGNEKLFF
NA | NA | TRBJ1-5 | TRBV28 | TGTGCCAGCAGTTTAGTCCCCGTTACTTTTCAGCCCCAGCATTTT | CASSLVPVTFQPQHF
few | NA | TRBJ1-1 | TRBV28 | TGTGCCAGCAGTTTAACCGCGACAGGCCGAGGCCCTGAAGCTTTCTTT | CASSLTATGRGPEAFF
NA | TRBD2 | TRBJ2-1 | TRBV30 | TGTGCCTGGATGGCGGGAGTTGCCAATGAGCAGTTCTTC | CAWMAGVANEQFF
NA | TRBD1 | TRBJ1-6 | TRBV6-4 | TGTGCCAGCAGTGAACAGGGGATTGGTAATTCACCCCTCCACTTT | CASSEQGIGNSPLHF